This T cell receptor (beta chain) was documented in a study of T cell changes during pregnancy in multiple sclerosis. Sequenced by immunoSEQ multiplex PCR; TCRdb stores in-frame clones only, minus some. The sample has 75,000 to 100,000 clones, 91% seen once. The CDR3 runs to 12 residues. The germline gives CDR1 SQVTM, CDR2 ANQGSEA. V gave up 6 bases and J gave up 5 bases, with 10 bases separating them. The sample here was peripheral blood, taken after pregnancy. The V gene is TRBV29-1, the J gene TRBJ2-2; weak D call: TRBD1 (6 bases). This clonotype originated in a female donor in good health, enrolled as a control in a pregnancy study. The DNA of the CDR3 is TGCAGCGTAGCCACAGGGACCGGGGAGCTGTTTTTT. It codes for CSVATGTGELFF.